A single sample gave rise to the 13 T cell receptor beta chains below, sequenced in a study of cytomegalovirus exposure and HLA in healthy donors. PCR was performed using 60 Vbeta and 13 Jbeta primers. TCRdb's copy holds only in-frame clones and misses some; the assay was immunoSEQ multiplex PCR. The sample has about 88,000 clones, and its top ten clones hold more than 5.5%. The specimen was PBMCs. The source is a girl under 18 in good health and CMV-seropositive.

This chain uses TRBV5-1 with TRBJ1-1; the match to TRBD1 covers 7 bases. J lost 1 base, V lost 0 bases, and 9 bases had no gene match. From germline, CDR1 is SGHRS and CDR2 YFSETQ. The CDR3 runs to 17 residues. The CDR3 sequence is CASSLGQTGTANTEAFF. In DNA, the CDR3 is TGCGCCAGCAGCTTGGGACAGACCGGGACAGCGAACACTGAAGCTTTCTTT.

The chain joins TRBV15 to TRBJ2-2; D gene uncertain. Germline V CDR1 and CDR2: LNHNV, YYDKDF (reference sequence). V was cut by 1 base and J by 2 bases, with 8 bases left in between. CDR3 length: 15 residues. The CDR3 here is CATSRGVDNTGELFF. CDR3 DNA: TGTGCCACCAGCAGAGGCGTAGATAACACCGGGGAGCTGTTTTTT.

This rearrangement joins TRBV4-2 to TRBJ1-5; 8 nucleotides agree with TRBD1. The CDR3 extends over 14 amino acids. Trimming at V came to 4 bases and at J to 4 bases, leaving 3 bases not matched to a gene. CDR1 LGHNA and CDR2 YNFKEQ come from the germline V gene. The CDR3 loop is CASSLDRDNQPQHF. Here the CDR3 DNA reads TGTGCCAGCAGCCTGGACAGGGATAATCAGCCCCAGCATTTT.

This chain connects TRBV11-2 to TRBJ1-5, with D perhaps matching TRBD1 (5 bases). This CDR3 spans 15 amino acids. V shed 6 bases and J shed 4 bases, with 16 bases lying between them. CDR1 and CDR2 (germline): SGHAT, FQNNGV. The DNA for the CDR3 is TGTGCCAGCAGTCCCGAGAGCGCAGGGAATCAGCCCCAGCATTTT. Translated: CASSPESAGNQPQHF.

The V gene is TRBV6-1, the J gene TRBJ1-5; tentatively, D is TRBD1 (5 bases). Germline V CDR1 and CDR2: MNHNS, SASEGT. This CDR3 has 16 residues. V lost 1 base and J lost 0, with 10 bases in between. The DNA for the CDR3 is TGTGCCAGCAGTGAAGTGGGGCAATTTAGCAATCAGCCCCAGCATTTT. This encodes CASSEVGQFSNQPQHF.

The chain combines TRBV28 with TRBJ1-6, with unresolved D. The CDR3 sequence is 17 residues long. Trimming took off 6 bases at V and 0 bases at J, with 15 bases between the two ends. Germline CDR1 and CDR2: MDHEN and SYDVKM. The DNA of the CDR3 is TGTGCCAGCAGCTCCAGCGGACCCAGCTCCTATAATTCACCCCTCCACTTT. Protein sequence: CASSSSGPSSYNSPLHF.

The rearrangement links TRBV29-1 to TRBJ1-3, with D hard to call. The germline V and J ends were trimmed by 7 bases and 4 bases, with 8 bases remaining between them. The germline V gene has CDR1 SQVTM and CDR2 ANQGSEA. The CDR3 length is 11 residues. The CDR3 DNA is TGCAGCGCCCGAGGAGGAAACACCATATATTTT. It codes for CSARGGNTIYF.

The chain uses TRBV4-1 and TRBJ2-6, with a weak D call TRBD1 (5 bases). This CDR3 contains 17 residues. The ends were cut back, 0 bases at V and 0 bases at J, with 9 bases in the middle. Germline V lookup: CDR1 MGHRA, CDR2 YSYEKL. CDR3 sequence reads: CASSQDTGYSGANVLTF. CDR3 nucleotide sequence: TGCGCCAGCAGCCAAGATACAGGCTACTCTGGGGCCAACGTCCTGACTTTC.

The genes are TRBV11-3 and TRBJ2-5, with D unclear. Trimming removed 4 bases from V and 10 bases from J, with 13 bases in between. Germline CDR1 and CDR2: SGHNT and YENEEA. CDR3 length: 12 residues. The CDR3: CASSYGDLNQYF. DNA for the CDR3: TGTGCCAGCAGCTATGGAGATTTGAACCAGTACTTC.

The rearrangement joins TRBV4-3 to TRBJ1-1; D is possibly TRBD1 (5 bases). The CDR3 has 18 amino acids. Germline V gene data show CDR1 as LGHNA and CDR2 as YSLEER. V lost 0 bases to trimming and J lost 4 bases, with 21 bases between them. The CDR3 DNA is TGCGCCAGCAGCCAAGACCCGGACCGCAGGGAACTTTTCACTGAAGCTTTCTTT. Translated, it gives CASSQDPDRRELFTEAFF.

The J gene is TRBJ1-5, the V gene TRBV19; no clear D gene. Trimming removed 5 bases at V and 7 bases at J, with 12 bases between. CDR3 length: 13 amino acids. Germline V lookup: CDR1 LNHDA, CDR2 SQIVND (reference sequence). For the CDR3, the DNA is TGTGCCAGTAGTTCGTCCGGGAGGCAGCCCCAGCATTTT. It yields the protein CASSSSGRQPQHF. Using reference TRBV19 and TRBJ1-5 for the parts outside the CDR3, the full variable domain is DGGITQSPKYLFRKEGQNVTLSCEQNLNHDAMYWYRQDPGQGLRLIYYSQIVNDFQKGDIAEGYSVSREKKESFPLTVTSAQKNPTAFYLCASSSSGRQPQHFGDGTRLSIL.

The chain links TRBV19 to TRBJ1-2; tentatively, D is TRBD1 (5 bases). Germline V gene sequence: CDR1 LNHDA, CDR2 SQIVND (reference sequence). V was cut by 4 bases and J by 0 bases, with 18 bases left in between. The CDR3 is made up of 17 amino acids. Here the CDR3 reads CASSRSTVPLANYGYTF. The CDR3 nucleotides are TGTGCCAGTAGTAGATCGACAGTCCCTTTAGCTAACTATGGCTACACCTTC.

The J gene is TRBJ1-4, the V gene TRBV6-5, with 9 nucleotides matching TRBD1. Germline CDR1 is MNHEY and CDR2 is SVGAGI. The CDR3 covers 14 residues. V gave up 4 bases and J gave up 7 bases; unmatched junction bases: 4. CDR3: CASSSGTGSEKLFF. The DNA of the CDR3 is TGTGCCAGCAGTTCCGGGACAGGGTCTGAAAAACTGTTTTTT.